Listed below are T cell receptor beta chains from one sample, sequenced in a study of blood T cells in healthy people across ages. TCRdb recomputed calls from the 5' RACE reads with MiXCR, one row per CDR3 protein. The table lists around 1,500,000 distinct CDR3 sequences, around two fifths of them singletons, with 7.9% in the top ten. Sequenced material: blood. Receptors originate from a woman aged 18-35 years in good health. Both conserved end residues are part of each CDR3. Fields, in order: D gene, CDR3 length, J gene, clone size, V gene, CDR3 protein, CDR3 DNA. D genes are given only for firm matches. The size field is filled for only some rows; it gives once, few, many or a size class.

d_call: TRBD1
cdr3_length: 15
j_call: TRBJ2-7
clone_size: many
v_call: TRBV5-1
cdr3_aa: CASSLGTGSSYEQYF
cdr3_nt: TGTGCCAGCAGCTTAGGGACAGGGAGCTCCTACGAGCAGTACTTC

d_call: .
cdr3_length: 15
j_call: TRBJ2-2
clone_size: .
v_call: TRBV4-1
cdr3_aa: CASSQDGTNTGELFF
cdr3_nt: TGCGCCAGCAGCCAAGATGGAACCAACACCGGGGAGCTGTTTTTT

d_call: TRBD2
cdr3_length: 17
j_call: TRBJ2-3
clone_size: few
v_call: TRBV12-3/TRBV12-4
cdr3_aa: CASRWSGLAGRTDTQYF
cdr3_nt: TGTGCCAGCAGATGGTCGGGGCTAGCGGGGCGCACAGATACGCAGTATTTT

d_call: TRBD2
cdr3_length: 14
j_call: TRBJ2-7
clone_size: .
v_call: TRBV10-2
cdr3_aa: CASRVAGDDYEQYF
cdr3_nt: TGCGCCAGCAGGGTAGCGGGAGACGACTACGAGCAGTACTTC

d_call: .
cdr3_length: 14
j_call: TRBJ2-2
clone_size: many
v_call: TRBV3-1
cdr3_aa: CASSQDSGTGELFF
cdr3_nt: TGTGCCAGCAGCCAAGACAGCGGGACCGGGGAGCTGTTTTTT

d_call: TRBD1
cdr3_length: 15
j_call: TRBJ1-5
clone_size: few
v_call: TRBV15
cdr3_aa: CATSRGQGSNQPQHF
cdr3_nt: TGTGCCACCAGCAGAGGACAGGGTAGCAATCAGCCCCAGCATTTT

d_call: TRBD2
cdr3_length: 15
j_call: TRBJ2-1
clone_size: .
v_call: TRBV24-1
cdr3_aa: CATSDPGLAGDQQFF
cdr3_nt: TGTGCCACCAGTGATCCGGGACTAGCGGGAGACCAGCAGTTCTTC

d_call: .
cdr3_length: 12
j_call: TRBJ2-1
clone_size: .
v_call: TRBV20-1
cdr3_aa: CSARDHMNEQFF
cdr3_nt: TGCAGTGCTAGAGATCATATGAATGAGCAGTTCTTC

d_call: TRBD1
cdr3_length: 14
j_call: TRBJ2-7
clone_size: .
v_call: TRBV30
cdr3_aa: CAWSFGQGINEQYF
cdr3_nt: TGTGCCTGGAGTTTCGGACAGGGGATAAACGAGCAGTACTTC

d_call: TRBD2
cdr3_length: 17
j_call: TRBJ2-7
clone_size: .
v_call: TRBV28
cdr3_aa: CASSFDSRGGRSYEQYF
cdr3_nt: TGTGCCAGCAGTTTCGACTCGCGGGGGGGCCGGTCCTACGAGCAGTACTTC

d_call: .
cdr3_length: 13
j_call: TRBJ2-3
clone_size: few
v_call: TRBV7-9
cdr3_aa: CASCLMGTDTQYF
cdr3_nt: TGTGCCAGCTGCCTAATGGGCACAGATACGCAGTATTTT

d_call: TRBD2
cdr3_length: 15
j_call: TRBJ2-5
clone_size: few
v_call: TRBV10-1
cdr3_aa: CASSGWTSGKETQYF
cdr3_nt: TGCGCCAGCAGTGGGTGGACTAGCGGAAAAGAGACCCAGTACTTC

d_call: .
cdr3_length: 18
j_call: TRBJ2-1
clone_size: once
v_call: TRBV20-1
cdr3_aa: CSARDLLDKGATYNEQFF
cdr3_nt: TGCAGTGCTAGAGATCTTCTGGACAAAGGGGCCACCTACAATGAGCAGTTCTTC

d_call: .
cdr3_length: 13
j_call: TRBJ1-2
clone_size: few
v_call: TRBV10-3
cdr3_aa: CAISVTDNYGYTF
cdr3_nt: TGTGCCATCAGTGTGACGGATAACTATGGCTACACCTTC

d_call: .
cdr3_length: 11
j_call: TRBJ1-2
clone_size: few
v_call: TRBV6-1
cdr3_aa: CASDLAYGYTF
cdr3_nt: TGTGCCAGCGACCTCGCCTATGGCTACACCTTC

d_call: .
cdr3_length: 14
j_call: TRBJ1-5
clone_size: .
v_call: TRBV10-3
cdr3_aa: CAISNLTDNQPQHF
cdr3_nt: TGTGCCATCAGTAATCTCACAGACAATCAGCCCCAGCATTTT

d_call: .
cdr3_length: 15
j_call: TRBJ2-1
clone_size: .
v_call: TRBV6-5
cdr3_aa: CASSYQADKTYEQFF
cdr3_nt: TGTGCCAGCAGTTACCAGGCCGACAAGACCTACGAGCAGTTCTTC

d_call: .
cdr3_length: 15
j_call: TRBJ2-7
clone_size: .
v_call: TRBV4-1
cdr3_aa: CANSQDLTGTGEQYF
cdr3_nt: TGCGCCAACAGCCAAGACTTAACAGGGACTGGCGAGCAGTACTTC

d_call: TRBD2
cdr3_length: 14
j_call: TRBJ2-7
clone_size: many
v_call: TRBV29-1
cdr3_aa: CSVALGLAGYEQYF
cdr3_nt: TGCAGCGTCGCCTTAGGACTAGCGGGATACGAGCAGTACTTC